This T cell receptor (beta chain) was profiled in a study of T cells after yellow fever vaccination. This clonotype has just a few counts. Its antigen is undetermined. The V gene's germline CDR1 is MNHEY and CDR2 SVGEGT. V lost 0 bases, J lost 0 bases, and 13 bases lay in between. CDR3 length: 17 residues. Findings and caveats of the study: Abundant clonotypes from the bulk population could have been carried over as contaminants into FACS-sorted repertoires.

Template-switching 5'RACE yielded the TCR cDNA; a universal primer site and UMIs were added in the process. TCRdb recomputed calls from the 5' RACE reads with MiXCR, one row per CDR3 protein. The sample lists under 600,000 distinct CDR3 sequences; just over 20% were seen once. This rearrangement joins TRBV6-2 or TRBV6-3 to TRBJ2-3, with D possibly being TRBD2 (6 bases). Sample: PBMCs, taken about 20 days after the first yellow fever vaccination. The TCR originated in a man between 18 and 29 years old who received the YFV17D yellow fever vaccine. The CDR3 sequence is CASSYSTTGLSTDTQYF. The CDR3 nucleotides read TGTGCCAGCAGTTACTCCACCACGGGACTTAGCACAGATACGCAGTATTTT.